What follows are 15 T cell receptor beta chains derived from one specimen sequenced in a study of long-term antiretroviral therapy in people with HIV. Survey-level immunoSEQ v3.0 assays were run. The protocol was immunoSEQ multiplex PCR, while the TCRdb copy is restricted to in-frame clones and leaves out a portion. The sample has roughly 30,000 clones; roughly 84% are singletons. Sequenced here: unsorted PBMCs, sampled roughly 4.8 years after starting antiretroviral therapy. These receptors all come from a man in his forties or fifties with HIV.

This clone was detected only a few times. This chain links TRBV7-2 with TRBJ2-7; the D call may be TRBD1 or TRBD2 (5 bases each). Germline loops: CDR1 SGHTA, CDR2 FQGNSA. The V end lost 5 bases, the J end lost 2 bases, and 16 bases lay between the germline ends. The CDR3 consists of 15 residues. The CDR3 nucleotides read TGTGCCAGCAGCCCAACCGGGACCGCAGCCTACGAGCAGTACTTC. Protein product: CASSPTGTAAYEQYF.

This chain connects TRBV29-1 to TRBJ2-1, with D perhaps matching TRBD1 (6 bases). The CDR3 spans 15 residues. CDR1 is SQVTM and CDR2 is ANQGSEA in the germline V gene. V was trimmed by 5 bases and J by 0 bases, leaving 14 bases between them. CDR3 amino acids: CSVSNREASYNEQFF. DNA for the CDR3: TGCAGCGTTTCGAACAGGGAAGCCTCCTACAATGAGCAGTTCTTC.

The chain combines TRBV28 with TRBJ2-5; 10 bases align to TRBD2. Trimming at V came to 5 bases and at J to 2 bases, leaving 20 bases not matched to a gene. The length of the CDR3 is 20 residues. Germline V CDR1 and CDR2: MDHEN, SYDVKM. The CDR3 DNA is TGTGCCAGCAGTCCAGTCTCCCCTCTAGCGGGAGTGGTGGAGCAAGAGACCCAGTACTTC. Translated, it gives CASSPVSPLAGVVEQETQYF.

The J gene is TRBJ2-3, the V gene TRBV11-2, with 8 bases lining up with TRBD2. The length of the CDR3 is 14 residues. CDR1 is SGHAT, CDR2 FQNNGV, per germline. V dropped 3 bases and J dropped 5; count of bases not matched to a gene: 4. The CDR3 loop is CASSFSGAGDTQYF. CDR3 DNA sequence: TGTGCCAGCAGCTTTAGCGGGGCGGGAGATACGCAGTATTTT. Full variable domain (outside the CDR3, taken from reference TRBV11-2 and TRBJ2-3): EAGVAQSPRYKIIEKRQSVAFWCNPISGHATLYWYQQILGQGPKLLIQFQNNGVVDDSQLPKDRFSAERLKGVDSTLKIQPAKLEDSAVYLCASSFSGAGDTQYFGPGTRLTVL.

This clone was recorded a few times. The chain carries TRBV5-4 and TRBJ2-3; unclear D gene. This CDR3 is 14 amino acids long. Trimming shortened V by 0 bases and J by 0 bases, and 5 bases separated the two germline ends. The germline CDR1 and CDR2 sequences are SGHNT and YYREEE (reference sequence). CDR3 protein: CASSLGPSTDTQYF. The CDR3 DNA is TGTGCCAGCAGCTTGGGGCCAAGCACAGATACGCAGTATTTT.

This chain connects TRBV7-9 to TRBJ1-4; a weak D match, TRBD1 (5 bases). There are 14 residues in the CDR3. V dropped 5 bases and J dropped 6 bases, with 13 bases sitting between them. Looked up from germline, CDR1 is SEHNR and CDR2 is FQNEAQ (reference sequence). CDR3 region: CASSPGTDYEKLFF. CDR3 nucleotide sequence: TGTGCCAGCAGCCCAGGGACGGATTATGAAAAACTGTTTTTT.

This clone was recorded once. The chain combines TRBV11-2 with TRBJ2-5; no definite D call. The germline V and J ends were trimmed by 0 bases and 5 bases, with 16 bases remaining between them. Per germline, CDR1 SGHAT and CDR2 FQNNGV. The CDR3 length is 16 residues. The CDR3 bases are TGTGCCAGCAGCTTAGATCAGGAGATTATGGGGGAGACCCAGTACTTC. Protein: CASSLDQEIMGETQYF. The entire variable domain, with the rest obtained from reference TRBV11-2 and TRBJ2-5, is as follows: EAGVAQSPRYKIIEKRQSVAFWCNPISGHATLYWYQQILGQGPKLLIQFQNNGVVDDSQLPKDRFSAERLKGVDSTLKIQPAKLEDSAVYLCASSLDQEIMGETQYFGPGTRLLVL.

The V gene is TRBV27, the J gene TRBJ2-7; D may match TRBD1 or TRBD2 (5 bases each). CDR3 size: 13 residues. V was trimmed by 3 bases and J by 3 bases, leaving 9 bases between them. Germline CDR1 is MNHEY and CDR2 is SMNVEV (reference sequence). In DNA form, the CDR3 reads TGTGCCAGCAGTTTCGGGGCACGCTACGAGCAGTACTTC. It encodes CASSFGARYEQYF.

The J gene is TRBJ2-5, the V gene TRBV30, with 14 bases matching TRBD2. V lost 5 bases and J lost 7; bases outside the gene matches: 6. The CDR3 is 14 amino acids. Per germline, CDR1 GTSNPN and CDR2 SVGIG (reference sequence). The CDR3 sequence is CAWGTSGGLRTQYF. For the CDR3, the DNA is TGTGCCTGGGGGACTAGCGGGGGTTTACGGACCCAGTACTTC.

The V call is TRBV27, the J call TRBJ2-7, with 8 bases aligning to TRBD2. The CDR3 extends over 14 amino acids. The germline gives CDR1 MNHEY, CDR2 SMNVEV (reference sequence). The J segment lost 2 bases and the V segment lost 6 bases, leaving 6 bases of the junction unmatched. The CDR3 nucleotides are TGTGCCAGCAGATCTAGCGGGTCCACCTACGAGCAGTACTTC. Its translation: CASRSSGSTYEQYF.

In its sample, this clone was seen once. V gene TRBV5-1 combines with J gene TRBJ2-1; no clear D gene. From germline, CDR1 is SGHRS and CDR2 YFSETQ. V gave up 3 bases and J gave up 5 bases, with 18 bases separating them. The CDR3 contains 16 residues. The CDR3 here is CASSSGYISEDNEQFF. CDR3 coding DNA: TGCGCCAGCAGCTCCGGTTATATATCCGAAGACAATGAGCAGTTCTTC. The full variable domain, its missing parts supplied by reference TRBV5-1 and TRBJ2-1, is KAGVTQTPRYLIKTRGQQVTLSCSPISGHRSVSWYQQTPGQGLQFLFEYFSETQRNKGNFPGRFSGRQFSNSRSEMNVSTLELGDSALYLCASSSGYISEDNEQFFGPGTRLTVL.

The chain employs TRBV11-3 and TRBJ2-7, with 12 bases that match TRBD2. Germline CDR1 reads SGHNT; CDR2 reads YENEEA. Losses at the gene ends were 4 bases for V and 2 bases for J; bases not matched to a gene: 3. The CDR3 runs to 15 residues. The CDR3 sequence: CASSSGLAGTYEQYF. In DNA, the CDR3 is TGTGCCAGCAGCTCCGGACTAGCGGGAACCTACGAGCAGTACTTC.

Here the CDR3 DNA reads TGTGCCAGCAGTTTAGCCGGGGTCAGTGTTTATACGCAGTATTTT. This sequence encodes CASSLAGVSVYTQYF. This sequence joins TRBV27 and TRBJ2-3; D may be TRBD2 (5 bases). V dropped 2 bases and J dropped 7 bases, with 16 bases sitting between them. Germline-derived CDR1 and CDR2 are MNHEY and SMNVEV (reference sequence). CDR3 length equals 15 residues.

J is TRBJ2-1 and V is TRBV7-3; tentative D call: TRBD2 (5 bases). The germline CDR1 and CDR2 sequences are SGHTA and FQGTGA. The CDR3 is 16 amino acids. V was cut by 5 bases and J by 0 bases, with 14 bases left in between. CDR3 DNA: TGTGCCAGCAGCACGCTCGGACTTAGCTCCTACAATGAGCAGTTCTTC. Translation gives CASSTLGLSSYNEQFF.

The CDR3, as DNA: TGTGCCAGCAGCGGGGGACAGGGGCGTAATTCACCCCTCCACTTT. This codes for CASSGGQGRNSPLHF. The genes are TRBV5-6 and TRBJ1-6; 10 nucleotides align to TRBD1. Per the germline V gene, CDR1 is SGHDT and CDR2 is YYEEEE. There are 15 residues in the CDR3. The V segment lost 4 bases and the J segment 6 bases; nucleotides outside the gene matches: 4.